This T cell receptor beta chain was recovered during a study of T-cell reconstitution after alpha-beta-depleted transplantation in children. V gave up 2 bases and J gave up 3 bases, with 11 bases separating them. This CDR3 is 15 amino acids long. The study's findings and limits: When one year had passed after transplant, most T-cell counts and diversity came from newly produced T cells.

TCRbeta library preparation incorporated unique molecular identifiers. TCRdb re-derived calls from the PCR reads in MiXCR, one entry per CDR3 protein. The sample records approximately 270,000 distinct CDR3 sequences, roughly 25% being singletons. This clonotype was counted between two and nine times. Its antigen is currently unknown. The genes are TRBV12-3 or TRBV12-4 and TRBJ1-5; D is undetermined. This sequence was found in a female patient between 2 and 15 years old who had a stem cell transplant for congenital amegakaryocytic thrombocytopenia, so the T cells may come from the graft donor. This specimen was PBMCs, mostly from graft donor cells, taken 360 days after TCRalphabeta/CD19-depleted stem cell transplant. CDR3 DNA: TGTGCCAGCAGTTTAAGTACGGGGTTCAATCAGCCCCAGCATTTT. This translates into CASSLSTGFNQPQHF.